Listed here is a single TCR beta chain. The antigen remains unidentified. These data originate in a study of T cell repertoires in cytomegalovirus infection. About the study: Indicated by public TCR beta signatures were CMV infection and matching HLA type.

TCRdb fed the reads into MiXCR, producing one record per CDR3 protein. The sample has around 900,000 distinct CDR3 sequences, approximately 30% seen once. Notes on the study in general: Within the response measured ex vivo, HLA-C-restricted CMV-specific TCR beta clonotypes were dominant.

The sequenced sample was cultured CD8+ T cells from PBMCs, obtained from culture after CMV antigen stimulation. This TCR derives from a human donor in good health (CMV status not recorded). Some clones in this sample may be carry-over from other donors' samples.

As DNA, the CDR3 is TGTGCCAGCAGCTTAGCGGGCCTAGCGCAGCATTCAGATGAGCAGTTCTTC. Residues: CASSLAGLAQHSDEQFF. The chain recombines TRBV7-9 with TRBJ2-1; D possibly corresponds to TRBD2 (6 bases). With 0 bases removed from V and 8 bases from J, the gap between germline ends came to 20 bases. CDR1 SEHNR and CDR2 FQNEAQ come from the germline V gene (reference sequence). The length of the CDR3 is 17 residues.